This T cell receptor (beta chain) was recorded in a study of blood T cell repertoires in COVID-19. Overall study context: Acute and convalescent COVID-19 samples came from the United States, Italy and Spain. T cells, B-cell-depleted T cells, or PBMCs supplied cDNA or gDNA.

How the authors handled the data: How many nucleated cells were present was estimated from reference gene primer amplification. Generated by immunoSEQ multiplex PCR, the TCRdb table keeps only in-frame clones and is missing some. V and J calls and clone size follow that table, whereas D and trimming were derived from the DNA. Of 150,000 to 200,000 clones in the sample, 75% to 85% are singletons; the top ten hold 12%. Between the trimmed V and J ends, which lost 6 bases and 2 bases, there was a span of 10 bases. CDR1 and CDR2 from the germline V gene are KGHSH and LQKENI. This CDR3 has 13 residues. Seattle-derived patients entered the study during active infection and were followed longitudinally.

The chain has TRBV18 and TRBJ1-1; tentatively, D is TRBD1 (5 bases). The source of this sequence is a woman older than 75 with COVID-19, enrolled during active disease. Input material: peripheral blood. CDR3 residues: CASSRDSNTEAFF. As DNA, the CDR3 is TGTGCCAGCTCGCGTGACAGCAACACTGAAGCTTTCTTT.